This T cell receptor (beta chain) was captured by sequencing in a study of T cell changes during pregnancy in multiple sclerosis. Only in-frame clones appear in the TCRdb table, and some are missing; sequencing was by immunoSEQ multiplex PCR. Among about 100,000 clones, around 93% were seen once, and the ten largest hold roughly 0.9%. The CDR3 is made up of 13 amino acids. Trimming removed 5 bases at V and 2 bases at J, with 10 bases between. CDR1 and CDR2 (germline): SEHNR, FQNEAQ (reference sequence). Sequencing used peripheral blood, obtained before pregnancy. This rearrangement joins TRBV7-9 to TRBJ2-7, with D maybe TRBD2 (5 bases). The sequence was obtained from a female donor with multiple sclerosis, enrolled in a pregnancy study. Here the CDR3 reads CASSPSLTYEQYF. CDR3 DNA: TGTGCCAGCAGCCCTAGCCTTACCTACGAGCAGTACTTC. The variable domain in full, with the rest retrieved from reference TRBV7-9 and TRBJ2-7, is DTGVSQNPRHKITKRGQNVTFRCDPISEHNRLYWYRQTLGQGPEFLTYFQNEAQLEKSRLLSDRFSAERPKGSFSTLEIQRTEQGDSAMYLCASSPSLTYEQYFGPGTRLTVT.